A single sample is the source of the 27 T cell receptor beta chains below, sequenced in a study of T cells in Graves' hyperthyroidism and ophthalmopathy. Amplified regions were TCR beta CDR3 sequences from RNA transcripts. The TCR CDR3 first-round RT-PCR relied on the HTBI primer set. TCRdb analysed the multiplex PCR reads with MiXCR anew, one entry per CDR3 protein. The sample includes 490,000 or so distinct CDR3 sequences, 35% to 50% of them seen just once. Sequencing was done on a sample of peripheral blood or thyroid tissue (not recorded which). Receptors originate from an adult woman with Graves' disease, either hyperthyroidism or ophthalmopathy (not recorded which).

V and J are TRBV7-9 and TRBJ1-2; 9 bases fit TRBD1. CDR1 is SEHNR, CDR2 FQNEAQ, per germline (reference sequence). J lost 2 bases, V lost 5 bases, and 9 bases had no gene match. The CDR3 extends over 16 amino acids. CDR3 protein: CASSQDPGTGNYGYTF. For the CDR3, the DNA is TGTGCCAGCAGCCAAGACCCTGGGACAGGGAACTATGGCTACACCTTC.

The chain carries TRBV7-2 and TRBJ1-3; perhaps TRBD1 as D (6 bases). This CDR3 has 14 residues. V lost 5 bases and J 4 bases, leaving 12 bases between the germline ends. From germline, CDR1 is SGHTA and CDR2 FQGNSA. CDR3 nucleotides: TGTGCCAGCAGCGTAGGGACATGGGGAAACACCATATATTTT. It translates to CASSVGTWGNTIYF.

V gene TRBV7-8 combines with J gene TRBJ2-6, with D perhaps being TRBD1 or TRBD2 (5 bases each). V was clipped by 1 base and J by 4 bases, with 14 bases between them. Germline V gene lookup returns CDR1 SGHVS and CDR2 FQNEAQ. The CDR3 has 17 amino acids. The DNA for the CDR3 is TGTGCCAGCAGCTTAGGGGGCATAGCGTCCGGGGCCAACGTCCTGACTTTC. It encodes CASSLGGIASGANVLTF.

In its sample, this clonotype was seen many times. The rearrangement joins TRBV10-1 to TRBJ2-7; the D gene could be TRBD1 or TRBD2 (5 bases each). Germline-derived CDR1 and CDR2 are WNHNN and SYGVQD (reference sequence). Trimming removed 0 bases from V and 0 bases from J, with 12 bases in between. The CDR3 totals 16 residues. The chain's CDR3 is CASSESRGGSSYEQYF. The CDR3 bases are TGCGCCAGCAGTGAGTCGAGGGGCGGTAGCTCCTACGAGCAGTACTTC.

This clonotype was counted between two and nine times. CDR3 in amino acids: CASSPPGLANTGELFF. The CDR3 DNA reads as TGTGCCAGCAGCCCTCCGGGACTAGCCAACACCGGGGAGCTGTTTTTT. This sequence joins TRBV9 and TRBJ2-2; TRBD2 aligns across 9 bases. CDR1 is SGDLS and CDR2 is YYNGEE in the germline V gene. The V segment lost 4 bases and the J segment 2 bases; nucleotides outside the gene matches: 6. This CDR3 has 16 amino acids.

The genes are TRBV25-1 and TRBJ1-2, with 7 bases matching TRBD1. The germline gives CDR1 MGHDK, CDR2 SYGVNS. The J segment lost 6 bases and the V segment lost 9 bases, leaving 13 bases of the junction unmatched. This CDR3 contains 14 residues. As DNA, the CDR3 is TGTGCCAGTAGTATAGACGGGACAGCCAATGGCTACACCTTC. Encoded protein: CASSIDGTANGYTF.

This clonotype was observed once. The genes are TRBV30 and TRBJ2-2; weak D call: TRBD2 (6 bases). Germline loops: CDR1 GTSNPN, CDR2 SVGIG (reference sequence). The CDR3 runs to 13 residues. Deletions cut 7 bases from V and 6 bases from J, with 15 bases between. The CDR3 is CALQTSPAGELFF. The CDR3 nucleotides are TGTGCCTTGCAAACTAGCCCGGCCGGGGAGCTGTTTTTT.

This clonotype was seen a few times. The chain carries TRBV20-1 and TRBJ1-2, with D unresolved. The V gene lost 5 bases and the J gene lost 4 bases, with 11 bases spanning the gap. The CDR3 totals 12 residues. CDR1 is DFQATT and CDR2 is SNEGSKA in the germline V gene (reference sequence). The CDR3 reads CSAGQEGYGYTF. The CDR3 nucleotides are TGCAGTGCTGGTCAGGAGGGCTATGGCTACACCTTC.

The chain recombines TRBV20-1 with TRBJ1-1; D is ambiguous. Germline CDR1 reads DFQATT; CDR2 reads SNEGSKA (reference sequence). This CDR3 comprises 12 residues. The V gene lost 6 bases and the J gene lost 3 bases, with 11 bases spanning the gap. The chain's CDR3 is CSAKKGDTEAFF. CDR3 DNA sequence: TGCAGTGCCAAGAAGGGAGACACTGAAGCTTTCTTT.

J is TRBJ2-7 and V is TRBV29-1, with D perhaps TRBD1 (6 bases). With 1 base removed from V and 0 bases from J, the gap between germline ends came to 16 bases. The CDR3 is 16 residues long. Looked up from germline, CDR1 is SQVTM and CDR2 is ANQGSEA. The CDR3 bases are TGCAGCGTTGAAGTATTCAGGGACATACTCTCCTACGAGCAGTACTTC. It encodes CSVEVFRDILSYEQYF.

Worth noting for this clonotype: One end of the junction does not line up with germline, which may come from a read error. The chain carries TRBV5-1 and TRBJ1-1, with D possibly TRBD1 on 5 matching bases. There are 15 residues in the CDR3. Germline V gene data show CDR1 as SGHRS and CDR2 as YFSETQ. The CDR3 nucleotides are TGCGTCAGCAGCCCATGGACATCTGGGAACACTGAAGCTTTCTTT. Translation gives CVSSPWTSGNTEAFF.

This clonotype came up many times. The CDR3 sequence: CSARLGLRTGEQYF. The DNA for the CDR3 is TGCAGTGCTAGGCTGGGACTAAGAACCGGCGAGCAGTACTTC. The V and J genes are TRBV20-1 and TRBJ2-7, with 7 nucleotides matching TRBD2. This CDR3 is built from 14 residues. Trimming removed 3 bases from V and 6 bases from J; junction bases left unmatched: 11. Germline CDR1 DFQATT, CDR2 SNEGSKA (reference sequence).

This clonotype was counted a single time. The chain's CDR3 is CAISPGGGAYEQYF. CDR3 DNA: TGTGCCATCAGCCCCGGAGGGGGAGCCTACGAGCAGTACTTC. This chain links TRBV10-3 with TRBJ2-7; D is possibly TRBD1 or TRBD2 (6 bases each). Trimming removed 6 bases at V and 2 bases at J, with 14 bases between. Germline CDR1 reads ENHRY; CDR2 reads SYGVKD. The CDR3 has 14 residues.

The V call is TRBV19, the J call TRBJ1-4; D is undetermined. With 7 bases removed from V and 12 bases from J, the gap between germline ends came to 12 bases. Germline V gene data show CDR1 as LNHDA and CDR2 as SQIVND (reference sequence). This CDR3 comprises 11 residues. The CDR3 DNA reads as TGTGCCAGTAACGGCGCGAGAGAACTGTTTTTT. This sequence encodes CASNGARELFF.

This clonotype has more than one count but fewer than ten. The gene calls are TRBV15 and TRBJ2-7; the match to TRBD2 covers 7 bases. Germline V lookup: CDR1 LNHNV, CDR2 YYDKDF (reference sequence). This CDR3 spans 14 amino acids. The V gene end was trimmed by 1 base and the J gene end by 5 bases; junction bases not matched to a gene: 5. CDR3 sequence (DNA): TGTGCCACCAGCAGAGGACGACTAGCACACGAGCAGTACTTC. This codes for CATSRGRLAHEQYF.

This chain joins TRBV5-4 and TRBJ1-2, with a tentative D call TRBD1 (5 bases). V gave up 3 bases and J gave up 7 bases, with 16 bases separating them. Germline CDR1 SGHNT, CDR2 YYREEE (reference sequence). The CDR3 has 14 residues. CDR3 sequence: CASSSMRQGGGYTF. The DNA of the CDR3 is TGTGCCAGCAGCTCCATGAGGCAGGGTGGTGGCTACACCTTC.

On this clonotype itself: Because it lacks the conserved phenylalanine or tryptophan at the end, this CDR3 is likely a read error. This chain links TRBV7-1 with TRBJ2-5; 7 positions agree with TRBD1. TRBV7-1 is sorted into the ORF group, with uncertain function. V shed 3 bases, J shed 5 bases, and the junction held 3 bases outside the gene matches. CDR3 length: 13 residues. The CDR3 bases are TGTGCCAGCAGCTCCACAGGGGCCGAGACCCAGTACCTC. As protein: CASSSTGAETQYL.

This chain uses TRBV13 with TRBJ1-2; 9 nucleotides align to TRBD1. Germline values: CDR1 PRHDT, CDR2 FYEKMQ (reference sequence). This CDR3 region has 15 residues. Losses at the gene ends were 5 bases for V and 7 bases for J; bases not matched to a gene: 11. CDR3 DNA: TGTGCCAGCAGCGCTCGGACAGGGGCTGTTGGTGGCTACACCTTC. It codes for CASSARTGAVGGYTF.

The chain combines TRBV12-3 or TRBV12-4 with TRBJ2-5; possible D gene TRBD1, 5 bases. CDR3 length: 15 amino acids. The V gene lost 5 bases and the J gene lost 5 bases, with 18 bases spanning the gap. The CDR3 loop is CASSLRADMLETQYF. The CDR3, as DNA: TGTGCCAGCAGTCTCAGGGCAGATATGTTGGAGACCCAGTACTTC.

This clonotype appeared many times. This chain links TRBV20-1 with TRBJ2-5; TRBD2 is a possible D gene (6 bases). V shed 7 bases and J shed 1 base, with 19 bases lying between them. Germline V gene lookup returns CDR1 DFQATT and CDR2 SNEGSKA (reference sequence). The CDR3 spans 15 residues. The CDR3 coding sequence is TGCAGTGTCACGTCCGTGCGGGGCGTCCAAGAGACCCAGTACTTC. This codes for CSVTSVRGVQETQYF.

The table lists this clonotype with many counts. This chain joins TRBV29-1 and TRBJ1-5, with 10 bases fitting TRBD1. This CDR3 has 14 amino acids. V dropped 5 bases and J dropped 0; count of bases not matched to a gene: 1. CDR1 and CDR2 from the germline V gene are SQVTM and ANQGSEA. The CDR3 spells CSVRQGASNQPQHF. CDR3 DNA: TGCAGCGTTCGACAGGGGGCTAGCAATCAGCCCCAGCATTTT.

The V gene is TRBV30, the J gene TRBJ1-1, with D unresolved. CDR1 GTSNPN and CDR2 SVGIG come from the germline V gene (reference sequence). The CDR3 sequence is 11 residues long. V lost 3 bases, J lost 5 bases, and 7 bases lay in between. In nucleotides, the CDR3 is TGTGCCTGGAGGGGCGGTACTGAAGCTTTCTTT. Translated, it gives CAWRGGTEAFF.

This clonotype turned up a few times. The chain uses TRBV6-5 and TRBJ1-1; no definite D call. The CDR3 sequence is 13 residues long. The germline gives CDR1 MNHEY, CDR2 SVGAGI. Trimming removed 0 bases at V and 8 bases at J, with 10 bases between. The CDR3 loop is CASSYSPNLEAFF. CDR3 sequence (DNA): TGTGCCAGCAGTTACTCTCCTAACTTAGAAGCTTTCTTT.

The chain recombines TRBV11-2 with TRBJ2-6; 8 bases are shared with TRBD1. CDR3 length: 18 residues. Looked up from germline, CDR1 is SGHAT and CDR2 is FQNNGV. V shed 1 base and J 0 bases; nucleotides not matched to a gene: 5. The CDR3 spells CASSLGTGYNSGANVLTF. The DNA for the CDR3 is TGTGCCAGCAGCTTAGGGACAGGGTATAACTCTGGGGCCAACGTCCTGACTTTC.

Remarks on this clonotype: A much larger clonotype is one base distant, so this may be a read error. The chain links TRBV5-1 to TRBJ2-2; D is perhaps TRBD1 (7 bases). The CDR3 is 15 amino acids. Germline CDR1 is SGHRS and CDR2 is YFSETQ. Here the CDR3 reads CASSLGTGDPGGLFF. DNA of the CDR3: TGCGCCAGCAGCTTGGGGACAGGTGATCCCGGGGGGCTGTTTTTT. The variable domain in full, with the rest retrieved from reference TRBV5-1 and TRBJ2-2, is KAGVTQTPRYLIKTRGQQVTLSCSPISGHRSVSWYQQTPGQGLQFLFEYFSETQRNKGNFPGRFSGRQFSNSRSEMNVSTLELGDSALYLCASSLGTGDPGGLFFGEGSRLTVL.

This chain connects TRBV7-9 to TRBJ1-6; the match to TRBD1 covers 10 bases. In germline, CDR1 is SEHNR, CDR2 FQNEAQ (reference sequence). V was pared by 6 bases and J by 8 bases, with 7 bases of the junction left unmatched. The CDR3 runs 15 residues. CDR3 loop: CASRNAGTGDSPLHF. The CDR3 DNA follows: TGTGCCAGCAGAAATGCCGGGACAGGGGATTCACCCCTCCACTTT.

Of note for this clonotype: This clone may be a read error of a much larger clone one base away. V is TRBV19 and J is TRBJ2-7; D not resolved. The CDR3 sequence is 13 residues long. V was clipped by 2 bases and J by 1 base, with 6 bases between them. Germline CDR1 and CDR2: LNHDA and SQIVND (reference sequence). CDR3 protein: CASSIQVSYEQYF. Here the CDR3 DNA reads TGTGCCAGTAGTATACAGGTATCCTACGAGCAGTACTTC.